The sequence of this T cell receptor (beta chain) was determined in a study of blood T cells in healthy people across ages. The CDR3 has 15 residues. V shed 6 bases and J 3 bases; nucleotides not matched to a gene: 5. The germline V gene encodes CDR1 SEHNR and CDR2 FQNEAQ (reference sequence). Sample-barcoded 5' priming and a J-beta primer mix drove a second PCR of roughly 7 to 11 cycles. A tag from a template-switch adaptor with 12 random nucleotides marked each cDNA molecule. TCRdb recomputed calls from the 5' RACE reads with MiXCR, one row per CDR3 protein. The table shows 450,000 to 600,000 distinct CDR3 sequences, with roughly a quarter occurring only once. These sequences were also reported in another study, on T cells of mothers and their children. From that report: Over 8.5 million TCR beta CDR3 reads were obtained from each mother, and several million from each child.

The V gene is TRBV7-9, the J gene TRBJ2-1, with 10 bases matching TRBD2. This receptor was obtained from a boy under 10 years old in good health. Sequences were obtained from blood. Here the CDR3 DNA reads TGTGCCAGCAGGGCAGGACTAGCGGACTACAATGAGCAGTTCTTC. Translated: CASRAGLADYNEQFF.